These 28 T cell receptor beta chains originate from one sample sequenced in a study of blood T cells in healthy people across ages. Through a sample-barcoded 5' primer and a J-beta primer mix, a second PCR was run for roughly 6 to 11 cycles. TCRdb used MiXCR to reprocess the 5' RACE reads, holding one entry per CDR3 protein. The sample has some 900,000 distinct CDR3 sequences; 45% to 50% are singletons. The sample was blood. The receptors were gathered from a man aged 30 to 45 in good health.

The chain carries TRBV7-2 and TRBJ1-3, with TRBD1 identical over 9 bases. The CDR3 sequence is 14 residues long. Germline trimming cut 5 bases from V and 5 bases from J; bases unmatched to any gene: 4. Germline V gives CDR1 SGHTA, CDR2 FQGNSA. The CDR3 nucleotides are TGTGCCAGCAGCCTGGGACAGGGTAGAAACACCATATATTTT. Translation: CASSLGQGRNTIYF.

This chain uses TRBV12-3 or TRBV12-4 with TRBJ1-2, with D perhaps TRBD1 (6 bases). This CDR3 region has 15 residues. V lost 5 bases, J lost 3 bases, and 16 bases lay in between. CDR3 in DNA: TGTGCCAGCAGTGTACACAGACAGGTCCACTATGGCTACACCTTC. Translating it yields CASSVHRQVHYGYTF.

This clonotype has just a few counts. CDR3 amino acids: CASSLYIQETQYF. CDR3 DNA: TGTGCCAGCAGCTTGTATATCCAAGAGACCCAGTACTTC. The chain combines TRBV5-4 with TRBJ2-5, with no clear D. This CDR3 region has 13 residues. Trimming left V 1 base short and J 1 base short, with 5 bases between. Germline assignment: CDR1 SGHNT and CDR2 YYREEE (reference sequence).

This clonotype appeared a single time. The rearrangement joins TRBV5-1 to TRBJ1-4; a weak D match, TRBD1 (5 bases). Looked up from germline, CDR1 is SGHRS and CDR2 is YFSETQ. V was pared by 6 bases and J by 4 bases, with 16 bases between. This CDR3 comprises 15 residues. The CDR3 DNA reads TGCGCCAGCACACCCACGACAGATTTTAATGAAAAACTGTTTTTT. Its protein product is CASTPTTDFNEKLFF. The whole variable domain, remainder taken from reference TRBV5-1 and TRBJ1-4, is KAGVTQTPRYLIKTRGQQVTLSCSPISGHRSVSWYQQTPGQGLQFLFEYFSETQRNKGNFPGRFSGRQFSNSRSEMNVSTLELGDSALYLCASTPTTDFNEKLFFGSGTQLSVL.

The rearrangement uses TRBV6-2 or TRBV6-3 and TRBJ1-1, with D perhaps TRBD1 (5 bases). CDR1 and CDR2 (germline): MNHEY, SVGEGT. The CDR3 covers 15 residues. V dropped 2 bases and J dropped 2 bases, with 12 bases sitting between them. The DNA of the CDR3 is TGTGCCAGCAGTTACATGGGACGGATAAACACTGAAGCTTTCTTT. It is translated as CASSYMGRINTEAFF.

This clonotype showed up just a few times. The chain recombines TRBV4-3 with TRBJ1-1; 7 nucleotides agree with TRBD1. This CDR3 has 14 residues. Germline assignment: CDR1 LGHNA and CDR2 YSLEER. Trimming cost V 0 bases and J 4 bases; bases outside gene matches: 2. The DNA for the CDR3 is TGCGCCAGCAGCCAAGAGGCAGGGGGCACTGAAGCTTTCTTT. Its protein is CASSQEAGGTEAFF.

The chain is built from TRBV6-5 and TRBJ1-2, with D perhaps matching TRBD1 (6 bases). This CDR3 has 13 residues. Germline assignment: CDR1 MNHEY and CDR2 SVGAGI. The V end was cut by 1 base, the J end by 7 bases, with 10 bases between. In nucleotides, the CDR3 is TGTGCCAGCAGTTACTTGGGGGCTGGTGGCTACACCTTC. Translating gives CASSYLGAGGYTF.

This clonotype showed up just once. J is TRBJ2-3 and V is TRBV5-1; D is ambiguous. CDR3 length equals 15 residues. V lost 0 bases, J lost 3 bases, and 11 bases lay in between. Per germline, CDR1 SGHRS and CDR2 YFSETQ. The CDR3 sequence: CASSLGPGETDTQYF. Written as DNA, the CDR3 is TGCGCCAGCAGCTTGGGCCCGGGTGAGACAGATACGCAGTATTTT.

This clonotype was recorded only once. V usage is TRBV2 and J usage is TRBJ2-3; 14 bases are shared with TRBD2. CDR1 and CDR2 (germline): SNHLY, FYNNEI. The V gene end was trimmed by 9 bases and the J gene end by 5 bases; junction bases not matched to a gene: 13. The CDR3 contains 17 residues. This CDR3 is CARARTSGGQVGDTQYF. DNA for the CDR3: TGTGCCAGGGCTAGGACTAGCGGGGGGCAGGTAGGAGATACGCAGTATTTT.

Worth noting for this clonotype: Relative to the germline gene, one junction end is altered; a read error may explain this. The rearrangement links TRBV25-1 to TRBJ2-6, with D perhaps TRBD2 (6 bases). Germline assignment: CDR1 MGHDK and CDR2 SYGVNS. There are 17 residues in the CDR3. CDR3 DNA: TGTGGCAGCAGTGAACACAATGGGGGGTTAGGGGCCAACGTCCTGACTTTC. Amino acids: CGSSEHNGGLGANVLTF.

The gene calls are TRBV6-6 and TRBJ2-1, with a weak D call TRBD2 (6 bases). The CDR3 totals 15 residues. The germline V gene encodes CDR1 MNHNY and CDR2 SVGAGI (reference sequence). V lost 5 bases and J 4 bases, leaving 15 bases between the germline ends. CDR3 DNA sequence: TGTGCCAGCAGTATCGGGGTGGGGGGTTACAATGAGCAGTTCTTC. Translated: CASSIGVGGYNEQFF.

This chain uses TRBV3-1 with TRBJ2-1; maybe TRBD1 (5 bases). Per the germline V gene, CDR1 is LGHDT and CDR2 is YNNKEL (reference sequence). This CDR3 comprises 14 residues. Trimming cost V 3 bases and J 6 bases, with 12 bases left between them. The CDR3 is CASSQGRVSNEQFF. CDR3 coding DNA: TGTGCCAGCAGCCAGGGCAGGGTAAGCAATGAGCAGTTCTTC.

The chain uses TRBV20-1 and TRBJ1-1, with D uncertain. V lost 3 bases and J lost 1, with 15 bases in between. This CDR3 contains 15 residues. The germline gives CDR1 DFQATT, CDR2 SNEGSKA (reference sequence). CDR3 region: CSARDKVGSNTEAFF. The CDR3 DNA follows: TGCAGTGCTAGGGATAAGGTAGGCTCGAACACTGAAGCTTTCTTT.

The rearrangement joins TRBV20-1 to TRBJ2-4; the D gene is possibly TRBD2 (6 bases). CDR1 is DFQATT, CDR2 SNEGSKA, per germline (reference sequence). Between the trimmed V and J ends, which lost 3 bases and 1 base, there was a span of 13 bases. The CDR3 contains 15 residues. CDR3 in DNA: TGCAGTGCTAGTCCCGGGGGTGGGGCCAAAAACATTCAGTACTTC. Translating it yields CSASPGGGAKNIQYF.

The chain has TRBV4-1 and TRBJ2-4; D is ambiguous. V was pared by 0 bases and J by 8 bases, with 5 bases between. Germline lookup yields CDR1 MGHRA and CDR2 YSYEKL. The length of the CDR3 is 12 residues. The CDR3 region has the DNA TGCGCCAGCAGCCAAGACCGGGACATTCAGTACTTC. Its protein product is CASSQDRDIQYF.

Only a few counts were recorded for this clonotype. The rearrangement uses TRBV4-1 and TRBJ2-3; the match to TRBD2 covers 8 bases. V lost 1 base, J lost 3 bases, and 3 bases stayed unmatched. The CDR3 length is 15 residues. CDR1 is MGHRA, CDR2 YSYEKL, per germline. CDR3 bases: TGCGCCAGCAGCCAAGTACTAGCGGTAACAGATACGCAGTATTTT. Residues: CASSQVLAVTDTQYF.

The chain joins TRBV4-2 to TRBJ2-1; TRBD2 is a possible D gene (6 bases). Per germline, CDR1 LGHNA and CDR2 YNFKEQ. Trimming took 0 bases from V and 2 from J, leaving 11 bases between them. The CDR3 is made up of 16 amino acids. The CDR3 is CASSQEPGRPYNEQFF. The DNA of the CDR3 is TGTGCCAGCAGCCAAGAACCGGGGAGGCCCTACAATGAGCAGTTCTTC.

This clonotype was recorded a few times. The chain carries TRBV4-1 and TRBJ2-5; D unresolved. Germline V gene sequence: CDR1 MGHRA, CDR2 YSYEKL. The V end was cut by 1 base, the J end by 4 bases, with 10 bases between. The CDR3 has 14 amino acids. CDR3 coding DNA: TGCGCCAGCAGCCAAGGAGGAGAAATAGAGACCCAGTACTTC. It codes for CASSQGGEIETQYF.

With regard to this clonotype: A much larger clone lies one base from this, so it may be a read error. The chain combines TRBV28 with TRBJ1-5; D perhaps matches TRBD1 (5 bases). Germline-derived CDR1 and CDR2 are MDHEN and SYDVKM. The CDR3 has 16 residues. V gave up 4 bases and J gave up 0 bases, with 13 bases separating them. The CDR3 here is CASSSVHRLSNQPQHF. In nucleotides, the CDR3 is TGTGCCAGCAGTTCCGTCCACAGGCTTAGCAATCAGCCCCAGCATTTT. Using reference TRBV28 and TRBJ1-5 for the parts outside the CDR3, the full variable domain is DVKVTQSSRYLVKRTGEKVFLECVQDMDHENMFWYRQDPGLGLRLIYFSYDVKMKEKGDIPEGYSVSREKKERFSLILESASTNQTSMYLCASSSVHRLSNQPQHFGDGTRLSIL.

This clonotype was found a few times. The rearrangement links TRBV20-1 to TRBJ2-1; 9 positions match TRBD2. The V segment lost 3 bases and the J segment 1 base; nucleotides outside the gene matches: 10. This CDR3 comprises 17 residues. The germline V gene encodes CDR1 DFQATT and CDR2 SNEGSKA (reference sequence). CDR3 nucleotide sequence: TGCAGTGCTAGGCGGGGTAGCGGGGGAAAGTCCTACAATGAGCAGTTCTTC. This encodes CSARRGSGGKSYNEQFF.

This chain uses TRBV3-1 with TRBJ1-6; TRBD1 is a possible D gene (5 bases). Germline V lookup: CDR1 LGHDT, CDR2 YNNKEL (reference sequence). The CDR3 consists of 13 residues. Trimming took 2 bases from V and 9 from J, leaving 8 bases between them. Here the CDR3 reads CASSQSGRSPLHF. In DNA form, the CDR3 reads TGTGCCAGCAGCCAATCAGGGCGTTCACCCCTCCACTTT.

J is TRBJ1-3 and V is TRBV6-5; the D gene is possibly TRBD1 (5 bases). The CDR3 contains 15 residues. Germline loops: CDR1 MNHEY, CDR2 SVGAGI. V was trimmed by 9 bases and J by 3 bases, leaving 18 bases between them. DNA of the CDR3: TGTGCCAGTACCTCCCCGGGGCGCAGTGGAAACACCATATATTTT. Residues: CASTSPGRSGNTIYF.

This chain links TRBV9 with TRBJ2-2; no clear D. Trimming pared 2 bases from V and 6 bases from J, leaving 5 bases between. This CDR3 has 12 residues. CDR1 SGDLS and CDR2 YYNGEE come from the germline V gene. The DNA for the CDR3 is TGTGCCAGCAGCGTTAGTCCCGGGGAGCTGTTTTTT. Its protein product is CASSVSPGELFF.

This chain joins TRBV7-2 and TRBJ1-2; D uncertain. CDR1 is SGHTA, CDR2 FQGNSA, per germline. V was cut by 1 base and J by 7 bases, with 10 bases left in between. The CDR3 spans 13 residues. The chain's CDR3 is CASSLGHWVGYTF. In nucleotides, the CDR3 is TGTGCCAGCAGCTTAGGGCATTGGGTTGGCTACACCTTC.

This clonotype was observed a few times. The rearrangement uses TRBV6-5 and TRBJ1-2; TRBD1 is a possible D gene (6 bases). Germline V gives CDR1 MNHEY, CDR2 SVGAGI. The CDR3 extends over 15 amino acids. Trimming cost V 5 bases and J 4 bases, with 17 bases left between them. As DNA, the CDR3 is TGTGCCAGCAGTCCTGACAGGCAGGTTACCTATGGCTACACCTTC. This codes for CASSPDRQVTYGYTF.

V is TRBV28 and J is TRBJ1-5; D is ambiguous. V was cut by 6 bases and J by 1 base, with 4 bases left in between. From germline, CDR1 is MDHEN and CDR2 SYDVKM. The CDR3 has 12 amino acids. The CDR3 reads CASRPSNQPQHF. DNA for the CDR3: TGTGCCAGCAGGCCGAGCAATCAGCCCCAGCATTTT.

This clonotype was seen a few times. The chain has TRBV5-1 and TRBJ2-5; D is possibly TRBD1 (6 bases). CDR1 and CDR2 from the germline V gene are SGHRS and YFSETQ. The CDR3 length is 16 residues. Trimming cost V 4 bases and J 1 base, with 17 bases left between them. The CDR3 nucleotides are TGCGCCAGCAGCCAAACCGGGACATCCCGCCAAGAGACCCAGTACTTC. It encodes CASSQTGTSRQETQYF.

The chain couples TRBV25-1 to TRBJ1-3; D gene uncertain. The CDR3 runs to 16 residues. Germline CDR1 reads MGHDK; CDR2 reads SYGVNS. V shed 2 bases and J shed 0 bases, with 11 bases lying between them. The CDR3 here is CASSEVGRLSGNTIYF. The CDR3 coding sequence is TGTGCCAGCAGTGAAGTGGGTAGGCTCTCTGGAAACACCATATATTTT.